This T cell receptor (beta chain) appears in the sequencing data of a study of blood T cell repertoires in COVID-19. The overall study: The samples span acute and convalescent COVID-19 from the United States, Italy and Spain. T cells, B-cell-depleted T cells, or PBMCs supplied cDNA or gDNA.

Per the original methods: Amplified reference gene primers provided the basis for estimating nucleated cell counts. TCRdb keeps only in-frame clones here, not all; method: immunoSEQ multiplex PCR. The V and J calls and the clone size are those of that table, but D and trimming were determined from the DNA. The repertoire includes around 180,000 clones, approximately 83% of them detected once, and approximately 10% sits in the top ten. The sample was peripheral blood. This TCR came from a human donor with active or convalescent COVID-19. The donor label of this sample is uncertain.

CDR3 protein: CATSPGTSGGTDTQYF. CDR3 nucleotide sequence: TGTGCCACCAGCCCCGGGACTAGCGGGGGCACAGATACGCAGTATTTT. This chain joins TRBV15 and TRBJ2-3; TRBD2 matches at 13 bases. This CDR3 region has 16 residues. Trimming took 5 bases from V and 1 from J; bases not matched to a gene: 3. Germline CDR1 LNHNV, CDR2 YYDKDF (reference sequence).